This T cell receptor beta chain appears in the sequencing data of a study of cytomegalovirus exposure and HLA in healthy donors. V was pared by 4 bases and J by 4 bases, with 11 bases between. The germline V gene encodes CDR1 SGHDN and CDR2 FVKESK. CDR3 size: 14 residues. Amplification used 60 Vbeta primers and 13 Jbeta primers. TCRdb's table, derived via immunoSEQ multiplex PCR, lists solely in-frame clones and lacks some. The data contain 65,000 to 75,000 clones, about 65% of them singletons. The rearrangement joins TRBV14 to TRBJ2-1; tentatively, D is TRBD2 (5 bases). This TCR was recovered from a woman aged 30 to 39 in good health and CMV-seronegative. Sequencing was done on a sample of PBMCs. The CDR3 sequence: CASSRVGVYNEQFF. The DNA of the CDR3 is TGTGCCAGCAGCCGCGTCGGGGTATACAATGAGCAGTTCTTC.